What follows are 16 T cell receptor beta chains derived from one specimen sequenced in a study of blood T cell repertoires in COVID-19. Profiled with immunoSEQ multiplex PCR; TCRdb holds only in-frame clones, not every one. This table holds some 180,000 clones, 84% found once. Sequences were obtained from peripheral blood. These receptors came from a human donor in a cohort sampled during active COVID-19.

This chain links TRBV11-1 with TRBJ1-2; D is unresolved. This CDR3 is 13 amino acids long. V was cut by 1 base and J by 4 bases, with 7 bases left in between. Germline V gene data show CDR1 as SGHAT and CDR2 as FQDESV (reference sequence). DNA of the CDR3: TGTGCCAGCAGCTTAGGCACACCCTATGGCTACACCTTC. Its translation is CASSLGTPYGYTF.

This clone was seen more than once but under ten times. This rearrangement joins TRBV30 to TRBJ1-1; TRBD1 aligns across 7 bases. V shed 3 bases and J 0 bases; nucleotides not matched to a gene: 10. Germline V gives CDR1 GTSNPN, CDR2 SVGIG (reference sequence). The CDR3 loop spans 16 amino acids. This CDR3 reads CAWSPTGSELNTEAFF. The CDR3, as DNA: TGTGCCTGGAGCCCGACAGGGTCCGAACTGAACACTGAAGCTTTCTTT.

About this clone itself: The same CDR3 arises from other DNA sequences in this sample as well. V usage is TRBV30 and J usage is TRBJ2-1; 8 bases are shared with TRBD2. CDR1 and CDR2 from the germline V gene are GTSNPN and SVGIG (reference sequence). V gave up 5 bases and J gave up 4 bases; unmatched junction bases: 10. This CDR3 has 15 residues. CDR3 protein: CAWAGGAGAYNEQFF. Here the CDR3 DNA reads TGTGCCTGGGCGGGGGGCGCGGGGGCTTACAATGAGCAGTTCTTC.

The table lists this clone with a count of one. The chain is built from TRBV11-2 and TRBJ1-4, with a weak D call TRBD1 (5 bases). This CDR3 region has 15 residues. Trimming cost V 0 bases and J 8 bases, with 13 bases left between them. The germline gives CDR1 SGHAT, CDR2 FQNNGV. Written as DNA, the CDR3 is TGTGCCAGCAGCTTAGAAGCCGGGGGAGACGAAAAACTGTTTTTT. Its protein is CASSLEAGGDEKLFF.

The chain links TRBV19 to TRBJ1-6; D gene unclear. The CDR3 is made up of 14 amino acids. Trimming left V 1 base short and J 7 bases short, with 8 bases between. Germline loops: CDR1 LNHDA, CDR2 SQIVND (reference sequence). This CDR3 reads CASSIVRSNSPLHF. The CDR3 coding sequence is TGTGCCAGTAGTATAGTGAGATCCAATTCACCCCTCCACTTT.

V and J are TRBV27 and TRBJ1-2, with a weak D call TRBD1 (5 bases). Germline V gene sequence: CDR1 MNHEY, CDR2 SMNVEV (reference sequence). This CDR3 is built from 13 residues. V was shortened by 6 bases and J by 4 bases, with 12 bases between the two germline ends. The DNA of the CDR3 is TGTGCCAGCAGATCACAGGTTGCCTATGGCTACACCTTC. It encodes CASRSQVAYGYTF.

V usage is TRBV7-9 and J usage is TRBJ2-1; 8 nucleotides match TRBD1. Germline V gene lookup returns CDR1 SEHNR and CDR2 FQNEAQ (reference sequence). This CDR3 spans 18 amino acids. The trim removed 11 bases at V and 0 bases at J, leaving 18 bases unmatched. As DNA, the CDR3 is TGTGCCGTCCCACCCACAGGGGGATTAGTCAACTCCTACAATGAGCAGTTCTTC. Residues: CAVPPTGGLVNSYNEQFF.

This chain links TRBV19 with TRBJ1-6; D is perhaps TRBD1 (5 bases). Germline CDR1 is LNHDA and CDR2 is SQIVND (reference sequence). The CDR3 totals 15 residues. Trimming took 7 bases from V and 7 from J, leaving 17 bases between them. The CDR3 DNA reads as TGTGCCAGTACCATGGTGGAGGGGCCCAATTCACCCCTCCACTTT. The encoded protein is CASTMVEGPNSPLHF. Looking up the rest from reference TRBV19 and TRBJ1-6 gives the full variable domain: DGGITQSPKYLFRKEGQNVTLSCEQNLNHDAMYWYRQDPGQGLRLIYYSQIVNDFQKGDIAEGYSVSREKKESFPLTVTSAQKNPTAFYLCASTMVEGPNSPLHFGNGTRLTVT.

V is TRBV25-1 and J is TRBJ2-5; 8 bases map to TRBD1. The germline gives CDR1 MGHDK, CDR2 SYGVNS. The CDR3 length is 14 residues. Trimming removed 3 bases from V and 7 bases from J; junction bases left unmatched: 7. CDR3 region: CASSDSPGGLTQYF. In DNA form, the CDR3 reads TGTGCCAGCAGTGACTCTCCAGGGGGCTTGACCCAGTACTTC.

The CDR3 sequence is CASRTRGTGNQPQHF. The CDR3 region has the DNA TGTGCCAGTAGGACTAGGGGGACAGGGAATCAGCCCCAGCATTTT. The J gene is TRBJ1-5, the V gene TRBV19, with 9 bases fitting TRBD1. Germline CDR1 reads LNHDA; CDR2 reads SQIVND (reference sequence). V lost 6 bases to trimming and J lost 4 bases; unmatched junction nucleotides: 7. This CDR3 region has 15 residues.

The chain couples TRBV11-2 to TRBJ1-4; D possibly corresponds to TRBD1 (5 bases). This CDR3 contains 18 residues. Germline CDR1 is SGHAT and CDR2 is FQNNGV. The germline V and J ends were trimmed by 7 bases and 8 bases, with 29 bases remaining between them. The CDR3: CASIPPTGQGSTEEKLFF. CDR3 nucleotides: TGTGCCAGCATCCCCCCCACAGGTCAGGGATCCACCGAAGAAAAACTGTTTTTT.

J is TRBJ1-2 and V is TRBV9, with 9 bases fitting TRBD1. CDR1 is SGDLS, CDR2 YYNGEE, per germline. With V trimmed by 3 bases and J by 3 bases, 9 bases remained unmatched. This CDR3 contains 16 residues. Here the CDR3 DNA reads TGTGCCAGCAGCGGGGGGACAGGGATTAGGGACTATGGCTACACCTTC. As protein: CASSGGTGIRDYGYTF.

The chain is built from TRBV7-9 and TRBJ2-5, with 12 bases matching TRBD1. The CDR3 totals 19 residues. The trim removed 5 bases at V and 5 bases at J, leaving 18 bases unmatched. CDR1 and CDR2 from the germline V gene are SEHNR and FQNEAQ (reference sequence). CDR3 sequence reads: CASSPGTGGEGGADETQYF. The CDR3 DNA reads TGTGCCAGCAGCCCCGGGACAGGGGGCGAAGGCGGTGCAGATGAGACCCAGTACTTC.

The chain links TRBV21-1 to TRBJ1-4. TRBV21-1 constitutes a pseudogene. This CDR3 spans 14 amino acids. Written as DNA, the CDR3 is TGTGCCAGCAGAATCACCGGGGGGGCGGAAAAACTGTTTTTT. Protein product: CASRITGGAEKLFF.

In its sample, this clone was seen once. The gene calls are TRBV11-2 and TRBJ1-2; 7 bases align to TRBD1. Unmatched junction bases numbered 11, after V lost 5 bases and J lost 8 bases. Per the germline V gene, CDR1 is SGHAT and CDR2 is FQNNGV. The CDR3 loop spans 14 amino acids. The CDR3 DNA is TGTGCCAGCAGCCCGCCGGACAGGAGAGACGGCTACACCTTC. Protein product: CASSPPDRRDGYTF.

This clone was recorded a few times. The chain employs TRBV19 and TRBJ2-7, with D unresolved. Trimming pared 5 bases from V and 0 bases from J, leaving 11 bases between. Per germline, CDR1 LNHDA and CDR2 SQIVND (reference sequence). The CDR3 spans 14 residues. The CDR3 loop reads CASSAERPSYEQYF. DNA of the CDR3: TGTGCCAGTAGTGCTGAGAGGCCCTCCTACGAGCAGTACTTC. The full variable domain, completed using reference TRBV19 and TRBJ2-7, is DGGITQSPKYLFRKEGQNVTLSCEQNLNHDAMYWYRQDPGQGLRLIYYSQIVNDFQKGDIAEGYSVSREKKESFPLTVTSAQKNPTAFYLCASSAERPSYEQYFGPGTRLTVT.